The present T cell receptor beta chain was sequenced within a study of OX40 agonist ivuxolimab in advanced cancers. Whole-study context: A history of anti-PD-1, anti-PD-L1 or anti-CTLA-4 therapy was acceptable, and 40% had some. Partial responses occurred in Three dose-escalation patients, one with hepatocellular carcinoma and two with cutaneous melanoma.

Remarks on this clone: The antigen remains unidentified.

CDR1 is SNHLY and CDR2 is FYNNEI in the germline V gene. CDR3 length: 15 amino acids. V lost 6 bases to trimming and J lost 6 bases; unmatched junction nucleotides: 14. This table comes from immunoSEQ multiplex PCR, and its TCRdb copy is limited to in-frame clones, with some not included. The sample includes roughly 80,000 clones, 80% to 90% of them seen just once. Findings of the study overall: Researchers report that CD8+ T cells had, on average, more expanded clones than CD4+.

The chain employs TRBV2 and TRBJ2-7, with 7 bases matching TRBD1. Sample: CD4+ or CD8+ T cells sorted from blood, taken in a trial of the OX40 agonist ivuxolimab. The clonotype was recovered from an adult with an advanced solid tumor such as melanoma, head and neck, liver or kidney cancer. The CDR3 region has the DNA TGTGCCAGCAGCGTCACAGGGGCCGGCGACACCGAGCAGTACTTC. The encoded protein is CASSVTGAGDTEQYF.